The 2 T cell receptor beta chains given below trace back to one sample, sequenced in a study of blood T cell repertoires in COVID-19 (dated by TCRdb to between 2020 and 2021). Library method: the immunoSEQ multiplex PCR assay. TCRdb retrieved this table from immuneACCESS and kept in-frame rearrangements only. Not all clones are present; in checked studies, unresolved V genes account for under half, and no reason is known for the remainder. For this sample the table gives over 65,000 clones, of which approximately 84% were detected only once. The top ten clonotypes cover roughly 12% of the sample. Source material: peripheral blood. These receptors originate from a human donor in a cohort sampled during active COVID-19.

The rearrangement joins TRBV5-4 to TRBJ2-3; 7 nucleotides agree with TRBD1. This CDR3 comprises 17 residues. Per the germline V gene, CDR1 is SGHNT and CDR2 is YYREEE (reference sequence). V gave up 1 base and J gave up 0 bases; unmatched junction bases: 8. The CDR3 spells CASSLSLGQLSTDTQYF. DNA of the CDR3: TGTGCCAGCAGCTTGTCCCTGGGACAGCTCAGCACAGATACGCAGTATTTT.

This chain uses TRBV10-3 with TRBJ2-2, with 11 bases lining up with TRBD1. The CDR3 has 19 amino acids. Per germline, CDR1 ENHRY and CDR2 SYGVKD. J lost 0 bases, V lost 0 bases, and 6 bases had no gene match. Here the CDR3 DNA reads TGTGCCATCAGTGAGTCGGTTCCGGGACAGGGGGCGAACACCGGGGAGCTGTTTTTT. This sequence encodes CAISESVPGQGANTGELFF.